This T cell receptor beta chain was sequenced for a study of blood T cells in healthy people across ages. Study observations and caveats: Measured against age, TCR beta diversity per million T cells decreased in a roughly linear manner. Without sorted subsets, naive and antigen-experienced compartments could not be conclusively compared.

The sample providers were healthy Caucasian people from Russia, aged roughly 6 to 90. The table lists this clonotype with many counts. Its target is unknown. A second about 7 to 12 cycle PCR used barcoded and J-beta primers. Each cDNA molecule was tagged by a template-switch adaptor that had 12 random nucleotides. TCRdb fed the 5' RACE reads into MiXCR, producing one record per CDR3 protein. Here the sample spans about 1,800,000 distinct CDR3 sequences, roughly 28% being singletons. Germline trimming cut 7 bases from V and 9 bases from J; bases unmatched to any gene: 7. This CDR3 has 12 amino acids. CDR1 is SQVTM, CDR2 ANQGSEA, per germline.

The rearrangement links TRBV29-1 to TRBJ2-1; 9 positions agree with TRBD2. Sequenced input: blood. The sequence was obtained from a woman aged 25 to 39 in good health. CDR3 sequence (DNA): TGCAGCGCTCGGACTAGCGACGGTGAGCAGTTCTTC. Its protein is CSARTSDGEQFF.